Below, 10 T cell receptor beta chains from the same sample are listed, as sequenced in a study of beta chain features in type 1 diabetes (dated by TCRdb to about 2018). The library was built by means of the immunoSEQ multiplex PCR assay. The entire amount of isolated RNA was reverse transcribed using the High Capacity cDNA Reverse Transcription Kit, so the sequenced TCRB transcripts were expressed ones. TCRdb holds this immuneACCESS table with in-frame rearrangements only. Some clones are missing; in checked studies, unresolved V genes explain under half, and the rest has no known cause. For this sample there are about 360,000 clones; roughly an eighth appear just once. The ten top clones hold 0.017% of the sample. Sequences were obtained from naive CD4+ T cells from blood. This sample's cell subset or site label indicates: true naive CD4+ T cells. The receptors were gathered from a man younger than 35 in good health.

In this sample, this clone turned up a few times. The gene calls are TRBV25-1 and TRBJ2-3; 10 bases match TRBD1. Trimming at V came to 6 bases and at J to 2 bases, leaving 2 bases not matched to a gene. The germline V gene has CDR1 MGHDK and CDR2 SYGVNS. The CDR3 runs 14 residues. The CDR3 here is CASRGQGITDTQYF. In nucleotides, the CDR3 is TGTGCCAGCAGGGGACAGGGGATCACAGATACGCAGTATTTT.

This clone showed up just a few times. The J gene is TRBJ1-5, the V gene TRBV27; no reliable D call. The CDR3 length is 15 residues. Trimming removed 3 bases at V and 1 base at J, with 10 bases between. Germline values: CDR1 MNHEY, CDR2 SMNVEV (reference sequence). The CDR3: CASSFGITSNQPQHF. As DNA, the CDR3 is TGTGCCAGCAGTTTTGGCATTACCAGCAATCAGCCCCAGCATTTT.

This clone has just a few counts. The J gene is TRBJ1-2, the V gene TRBV4-3; TRBD1 aligns across 7 bases. Unmatched junction bases numbered 7, after V lost 1 base and J lost 2 bases. Germline CDR1 and CDR2: LGHNA and YSLEER. The CDR3 sequence is 16 residues long. DNA of the CDR3: TGCGCCAGCAGCCAAGTTAGCGGGACAGTGAACTATGGCTACACCTTC. This sequence encodes CASSQVSGTVNYGYTF.

In DNA form, the CDR3 reads TGCGCCAGCAGCTTGGACACCAATAATGAAAAACTGTTTTTT. It yields the protein CASSLDTNNEKLFF. The chain has TRBV5-1 and TRBJ1-4; D is ambiguous. This CDR3 is built from 14 residues. V was shortened by 0 bases and J by 4 bases, with 7 bases between the two germline ends. Germline CDR1 SGHRS, CDR2 YFSETQ.

The J gene is TRBJ2-5, the V gene TRBV6-5; perhaps TRBD1 as D (6 bases). The CDR3 is made up of 15 amino acids. Germline CDR1 reads MNHEY; CDR2 reads SVGAGI. The germline V and J ends were trimmed by 2 bases and 1 base, with 11 bases remaining between them. Here the CDR3 reads CASSYGTPRQETQYF. CDR3 bases: TGTGCCAGCAGTTACGGGACACCCCGCCAAGAGACCCAGTACTTC.

The chain is built from TRBV5-6 and TRBJ2-7; D gene unclear. This CDR3 region has 15 residues. Germline CDR1 is SGHDT and CDR2 is YYEEEE. V was pared by 4 bases and J by 2 bases, with 16 bases between. The CDR3 loop is CASSLVSWPTYEQYF. CDR3 DNA: TGTGCCAGCAGCCTCGTTTCATGGCCAACCTACGAGCAGTACTTC. Together with reference TRBV5-6 and TRBJ2-7, the CDR3 gives the full variable domain: DAGVTQSPTHLIKTRGQQVTLRCSPKSGHDTVSWYQQALGQGPQFIFQYYEEEERQRGNFPDRFSGHQFPNYSSELNVNALLLGDSALYLCASSLVSWPTYEQYFGPGTRLTVT.

The chain joins TRBV9 to TRBJ1-2; TRBD1 might be the D (5 bases). Germline V gene sequence: CDR1 SGDLS, CDR2 YYNGEE. The V and J ends lost 0 bases and 6 bases respectively, with 15 bases between them. The CDR3 consists of 15 residues. CDR3 sequence: CASSVVGQGGNGYTF. The DNA for the CDR3 is TGTGCCAGCAGCGTAGTCGGCCAGGGAGGAAATGGCTACACCTTC.

This chain uses TRBV18 with TRBJ2-7; the match to TRBD2 covers 7 bases. The CDR3 length is 16 residues. The germline CDR1 and CDR2 sequences are KGHSH and LQKENI. With V trimmed by 3 bases and J by 3 bases, 11 bases remained unmatched. In DNA form, the CDR3 reads TGTGCCAGCTCACCGTCCCGTGTCGGGGAGGGCTACGAGCAGTACTTC. It is translated as CASSPSRVGEGYEQYF.

In this sample, this clone turned up a few times. The J gene is TRBJ1-1, the V gene TRBV6-6; TRBD1 matches 7 bases. The germline gives CDR1 MNHNY, CDR2 SVGAGI (reference sequence). The V segment lost 0 bases and the J segment 1 base; nucleotides outside the gene matches: 2. The CDR3 length is 15 residues. The CDR3 spells CASSYSGTANTEAFF. Here the CDR3 DNA reads TGTGCCAGCAGTTACTCGGGGACAGCGAACACTGAAGCTTTCTTT.

This clone has a handful of counts. The junction departs from germline at one end; a sequencing error may be responsible. The chain is built from TRBV5-4 and TRBJ2-2; possible D gene TRBD2, 6 bases. This CDR3 spans 15 amino acids. From germline, CDR1 is SGHNT and CDR2 YYREEE (reference sequence). CDR3 sequence reads: CASRLGLKNTGELFF. The CDR3 DNA reads TGTGCCAGCAGGTTGGGACTTAAGAACACCGGGGAGCTGTTTTTT.